The present T cell receptor (beta chain) was sequenced within a study of molecular identifiers for immune sequencing clone quantification. A CD8+CD4-CCR7+CD45RA+ phenotype served as the sorting definition for naive CD8 T cells. TCRdb re-called the PCR reads with MiXCR, one entry per CDR3 protein. Counted here are 300,000 to 400,000 distinct CDR3 sequences, about 22% occurring once; the ten biggest clones make up approximately 0.83%. This clonotype was observed at least ten times. The CDR3 consists of 16 residues. The V end was cut by 5 bases, the J end by 1 base, with 17 bases between. This receptor was identified in a human donor in good health. Some libraries in this study had Jurkat cell RNA spiked in. The chain links TRBV12-3 or TRBV12-4 to TRBJ1-1; no firm D call. The material sequenced was naive CD8+ T cells from blood, with Jurkat cell RNA spiked in. This sample's subset: FACS-sorted CD8+CD4-CCR7+CD45RA+ naive T cells. CDR3 coding DNA: TGTGCCAGCAGTCCTACCGGGTCTCTCTCGAACACTGAAGCTTTCTTT. It codes for CASSPTGSLSNTEAFF.